These 23 T cell receptor beta chains came from one sample sequenced in a study of OX40 agonist ivuxolimab in advanced cancers. Measured with immunoSEQ multiplex PCR; TCRdb has only the in-frame clones, and not every one. The profile shows roughly 87,000 clones, about 92% of them singletons. Material: CD4+ or CD8+ T cells sorted from blood, obtained in a trial of the OX40 agonist ivuxolimab. Receptors were obtained from an adult with an advanced solid tumor such as melanoma, head and neck, liver or kidney cancer.

This clone was detected once. One junction end disagrees with the germline gene, perhaps due to a read error. The rearrangement links TRBV5-1 to TRBJ2-4; tentatively, D is TRBD2 (6 bases). There are 11 residues in the CDR3. Per the germline V gene, CDR1 is SGHRS and CDR2 is YFSETQ. CDR3 region: CASSLEGRGSF. In DNA form, the CDR3 reads TGCGCCAGCAGCTTGGAGGGTCGGGGGTCTTTC.

This clone was seen a single time. V gene TRBV10-3 combines with J gene TRBJ2-7; 12 bases are a match to TRBD2. V dropped 2 bases and J dropped 0; count of bases not matched to a gene: 5. The CDR3 totals 17 residues. Germline CDR1 reads ENHRY; CDR2 reads SYGVKD. The CDR3, as DNA: TGTGCCATCAGTGAGGGACTAGCGGGGTCTAGCTCCTACGAGCAGTACTTC. It specifies CAISEGLAGSSSYEQYF.

V gene TRBV27 combines with J gene TRBJ2-3; 7 nucleotides agree with TRBD2. The V segment lost 7 bases and the J segment 7 bases; nucleotides outside the gene matches: 17. CDR1 is MNHEY, CDR2 SMNVEV, per germline (reference sequence). The CDR3 consists of 16 residues. The CDR3 DNA follows: TGTGCCAGCAAAAGGATGGGAACTAGCGTCATACATACGCAGTATTTT. Protein product: CASKRMGTSVIHTQYF.

This rearrangement joins TRBV2 to TRBJ2-3; D perhaps matches TRBD2 (5 bases). This CDR3 has 14 amino acids. Trimming pared 1 base from V and 1 base from J, leaving 6 bases between. Germline values: CDR1 SNHLY, CDR2 FYNNEI. As DNA, the CDR3 is TGTGCCAGCAGTGAAGAGGGAGGCACAGATACGCAGTATTTT. Residues: CASSEEGGTDTQYF.

The V gene is TRBV7-9, the J gene TRBJ1-1; D gene unclear. Trimming removed 2 bases at V and 2 bases at J, with 3 bases between. CDR1 and CDR2 (germline): SEHNR, FQNEAQ (reference sequence). This CDR3 has 12 residues. The CDR3 DNA reads TGTGCCAGCAGCTTACACAACACTGAAGCTTTCTTT. Its translation: CASSLHNTEAFF.

This rearrangement joins TRBV27 to TRBJ1-5; D is undetermined. The CDR3 totals 14 residues. Germline V lookup: CDR1 MNHEY, CDR2 SMNVEV (reference sequence). V lost 2 bases and J 3 bases, leaving 8 bases between the germline ends. The CDR3 nucleotides read TGTGCCAGCAGTTTAGCCGGGTACAATCAGCCCCAGCATTTT. Its translation: CASSLAGYNQPQHF.

The J gene is TRBJ1-2, the V gene TRBV30; 7 positions agree with TRBD1. The V segment lost 7 bases and the J segment 2 bases; nucleotides outside the gene matches: 7. CDR3 length equals 13 residues. CDR1 is GTSNPN, CDR2 SVGIG, per germline (reference sequence). The DNA of the CDR3 is TGTGCCTTAACAGGGGTTGTGAACTATGGCTACACCTTC. This codes for CALTGVVNYGYTF.

V and J are TRBV29-1 and TRBJ1-1; D is unclear. Trimming took 7 bases from V and 7 from J, leaving 10 bases between them. Germline assignment: CDR1 SQVTM and CDR2 ANQGSEA. The CDR3 extends over 10 amino acids. The CDR3 DNA sequence: TGCAGCGCCTGGGCCCTTGAAGCTTTCTTT. Amino acids: CSAWALEAFF.

The chain joins TRBV7-6 to TRBJ1-4; 7 nucleotides match TRBD1. J gave up 8 bases and V 2 bases, and 8 bases lay outside the gene matches. Germline-derived CDR1 and CDR2 are SGHVS and FNYEAQ. The CDR3 has 15 residues. CDR3 amino acids: CASSLLAGGREKLFF. In DNA, the CDR3 is TGTGCCAGCAGCTTATTAGCAGGGGGACGAGAAAAACTGTTTTTT. Filled out from reference TRBV7-6 and TRBJ1-4, the complete variable domain reads GAGVSQSPRYKVTKRGQDVALRCDPISGHVSLYWYRQALGQGPEFLTYFNYEAQQDKSGLPNDRFSAERPEGSISTLTIQRTEQRDSAMYRCASSLLAGGREKLFFGSGTQLSVL.

V gene TRBV27 combines with J gene TRBJ1-2; D is unclear. This CDR3 has 14 amino acids. V was pared by 2 bases and J by 4 bases, with 11 bases between. CDR1 is MNHEY, CDR2 SMNVEV, per germline (reference sequence). In DNA form, the CDR3 reads TGTGCCAGCAGTTTAAGTGAATTCGGCTATGGCTACACCTTC. It translates to CASSLSEFGYGYTF.

The chain uses TRBV7-2 and TRBJ2-1; 11 nucleotides align to TRBD2. Germline loops: CDR1 SGHTA, CDR2 FQGNSA. The CDR3 extends over 17 amino acids. The V segment lost 5 bases and the J segment 0 bases; nucleotides outside the gene matches: 6. CDR3 nucleotides: TGTGCCAGCAGCGCACTAGCGGGGGTACTCTCCTACAATGAGCAGTTCTTC. Translation gives CASSALAGVLSYNEQFF.

This chain joins TRBV7-2 and TRBJ2-2; D gene ambiguous. V gave up 0 bases and J gave up 3 bases, with 2 bases separating them. CDR3 length: 13 amino acids. Looked up from germline, CDR1 is SGHTA and CDR2 is FQGNSA. CDR3 sequence: CASSLAYTGELFF. The CDR3, as DNA: TGTGCCAGCAGCTTAGCTTACACCGGGGAGCTGTTTTTT.

V usage is TRBV4-1 and J usage is TRBJ2-1; 7 positions match TRBD2. CDR3 size: 16 residues. Looked up from germline, CDR1 is MGHRA and CDR2 is YSYEKL. V lost 5 bases and J lost 1; bases outside the gene matches: 8. The CDR3 region is CASSSRLAGSYNEQFF. DNA of the CDR3: TGCGCCAGCAGCTCCCGACTAGCCGGGTCCTACAATGAGCAGTTCTTC.

This chain joins TRBV6-5 and TRBJ1-5; weak D call: TRBD1 (5 bases). V lost 2 bases and J lost 2, with 7 bases in between. Germline V lookup: CDR1 MNHEY, CDR2 SVGAGI. CDR3 length equals 14 residues. The CDR3 here is CASSYGGGNQPQHF. As DNA, the CDR3 is TGTGCCAGCAGTTACGGAGGGGGCAATCAGCCCCAGCATTTT.

The genes are TRBV19 and TRBJ1-1; TRBD1 matches 7 bases. The CDR3 is made up of 15 amino acids. V shed 4 bases, J shed 3 bases, and the junction held 8 bases outside the gene matches. The germline V gene has CDR1 LNHDA and CDR2 SQIVND (reference sequence). In DNA, the CDR3 is TGTGCCAGTAGTAATAAGGGGGCGAGGGACACTGAAGCTTTCTTT. Translated: CASSNKGARDTEAFF.

This chain uses TRBV10-3 with TRBJ1-2, with TRBD1 as a possible D gene (5 bases). The CDR3 sequence is 13 residues long. V was shortened by 7 bases and J by 4 bases, with 13 bases between the two germline ends. CDR1 is ENHRY and CDR2 is SYGVKD in the germline V gene. The CDR3 loop reads CAITAGGGYGYTF. As DNA, the CDR3 is TGTGCCATCACTGCGGGGGGAGGCTATGGCTACACCTTC.

The V and J genes are TRBV4-3 and TRBJ1-6; 8 bases match TRBD1. V lost 1 base to trimming and J lost 10 bases; unmatched junction nucleotides: 15. The CDR3 consists of 18 residues. In germline, CDR1 is LGHNA, CDR2 YSLEER. The CDR3 reads CASSQGSERDRTPSPLHF. CDR3 DNA sequence: TGCGCCAGCAGCCAAGGGTCAGAAAGGGACAGGACTCCCTCACCCCTCCACTTT.

The CDR3 DNA reads as TGTGCCAGCGCCAGGGCGCAAGGGAATGAGCAGTTCTTC. Its protein is CASARAQGNEQFF. The chain uses TRBV6-5 and TRBJ2-1; D might be TRBD1 (5 bases). V dropped 8 bases and J dropped 7 bases, with 15 bases sitting between them. The CDR3 has 13 residues. Per the germline V gene, CDR1 is MNHEY and CDR2 is SVGAGI.

The V gene is TRBV14, the J gene TRBJ2-2; D remains ambiguous. With 2 bases removed from V and 3 bases from J, the gap between germline ends came to 7 bases. The CDR3 is made up of 14 amino acids. The germline V gene has CDR1 SGHDN and CDR2 FVKESK. CDR3 protein: CASSQYGYTGELFF. CDR3 bases: TGTGCCAGCAGCCAATATGGTTACACCGGGGAGCTGTTTTTT. The variable domain in full, with the rest retrieved from reference TRBV14 and TRBJ2-2, is EAGVTQFPSHSVIEKGQTVTLRCDPISGHDNLYWYRRVMGKEIKFLLHFVKESKQDESGMPNNRFLAERTGGTYSTLKVQPAELEDSGVYFCASSQYGYTGELFFGEGSRLTVL.

The chain combines TRBV7-3 with TRBJ2-1; D may match TRBD1 or TRBD2 (7 bases each). This CDR3 region has 15 residues. CDR1 is SGHTA, CDR2 FQGTGA, per germline. The ends were cut back, 5 bases at V and 7 bases at J, with 18 bases in the middle. Here the CDR3 reads CASSQGGAEGNEQFF. The CDR3 DNA is TGTGCCAGCAGCCAGGGGGGGGCCGAAGGGAATGAGCAGTTCTTC. The complete variable domain, with remaining parts taken from reference TRBV7-3 and TRBJ2-1, reads GAGVSQTPSNKVTEKGKYVELRCDPISGHTALYWYRQSLGQGPEFLIYFQGTGAADDSGLPNDRFFAVRPEGSVSTLKIQRTERGDSAVYLCASSQGGAEGNEQFFGPGTRLTVL.

The chain employs TRBV15 and TRBJ2-7; D not resolved. V was cut by 0 bases and J by 4 bases, with 10 bases left in between. The CDR3 consists of 14 residues. From germline, CDR1 is LNHNV and CDR2 YYDKDF (reference sequence). This chain's CDR3 is CATSRDQFGYEQYF. CDR3 sequence (DNA): TGTGCCACCAGCAGAGATCAGTTCGGGTACGAGCAGTACTTC.

The gene calls are TRBV14 and TRBJ1-1; the match to TRBD1 covers 7 bases. The CDR3 contains 14 residues. CDR1 and CDR2 from the germline V gene are SGHDN and FVKESK. V shed 1 base and J 5 bases; nucleotides not matched to a gene: 4. This CDR3 is CASSQARRGTEAFF. CDR3 bases: TGTGCCAGCAGCCAAGCTCGCAGGGGGACTGAAGCTTTCTTT. Complete variable domain (other parts from reference TRBV14 and TRBJ1-1): EAGVTQFPSHSVIEKGQTVTLRCDPISGHDNLYWYRRVMGKEIKFLLHFVKESKQDESGMPNNRFLAERTGGTYSTLKVQPAELEDSGVYFCASSQARRGTEAFFGQGTRLTVV.

This rearrangement joins TRBV6-5 to TRBJ1-5; 7 nucleotides agree with TRBD1. This CDR3 contains 13 residues. V dropped 6 bases and J dropped 6; count of bases not matched to a gene: 5. Germline V CDR1 and CDR2: MNHEY, SVGAGI. In DNA form, the CDR3 reads TGTGCCAGCAGCCTATCAGGGGGTCAGCCCCAGCATTTT. Translation gives CASSLSGGQPQHF.